These 7 T cell receptor beta chains were sequenced from one sample in a study of response to subunit inactivated influenza vaccine. Using its own MiXCR run on the RT-PCR reads, TCRdb lists one record per CDR3 protein. The table records some 550,000 distinct CDR3 sequences, roughly a quarter of them present only once. These same data were also listed under a study on T cells expressing NK-cell markers. From that report: As the method of synthesis, 5'RACE template switching with UMIs yielded TCR beta cDNA.

The sequences come from CD4+ T cells sorted from PBMCs, collected 11 to 12 days after vaccination. The receptor set was obtained from a middle-aged man who received an inactivated influenza vaccine.

This clonotype was picked up many times. V usage is TRBV3-1 and J usage is TRBJ2-1; no reliable D call. V gave up 3 bases and J gave up 6 bases, with 6 bases separating them. Germline V gene data show CDR1 as LGHDT and CDR2 as YNNKEL (reference sequence). This CDR3 has 12 residues. CDR3: CASSQSGNEQFF. The CDR3 nucleotides read TGTGCCAGCAGCCAGTCGGGCAATGAGCAGTTCTTC.

This clonotype has a handful of counts. The chain is built from TRBV7-2 and TRBJ2-1; D might be TRBD2 (6 bases). The germline V gene encodes CDR1 SGHTA and CDR2 FQGNSA. V dropped 0 bases and J dropped 4 bases, with 7 bases sitting between them. The CDR3 is made up of 14 amino acids. The CDR3 is CASSLAREYNEQFF. CDR3 coding DNA: TGTGCCAGCAGCTTAGCTCGGGAGTACAATGAGCAGTTCTTC.

The chain joins TRBV20-1 to TRBJ2-1; 11 bases match TRBD2. V dropped 0 bases and J dropped 2; count of bases not matched to a gene: 6. Per the germline V gene, CDR1 is DFQATT and CDR2 is SNEGSKA (reference sequence). The CDR3 is 17 residues long. The CDR3 protein is CSAREPIAGGPYNEQFF. The CDR3 bases are TGCAGTGCTAGAGAACCTATAGCGGGGGGGCCCTACAATGAGCAGTTCTTC.

This clonotype was observed a handful of times. The chain has TRBV6-1 and TRBJ2-2; D remains unclear. The V and J ends lost 5 bases and 5 bases respectively, with 12 bases between them. There are 14 residues in the CDR3. Per the germline V gene, CDR1 is MNHNS and CDR2 is SASEGT. The CDR3 bases are TGTGCCAGCAGTCCTCTCACCCAGACCGGGGAGCTGTTTTTT. This translates into CASSPLTQTGELFF.

The chain joins TRBV12-3 or TRBV12-4 to TRBJ2-5, with TRBD1 matching over 7 bases. The CDR3 runs 13 residues. J lost 4 bases, V lost 6 bases, and 5 bases had no gene match. CDR3 loop: CASSRGSRETQYF. CDR3 DNA: TGTGCCAGCAGCAGGGGGAGTAGAGAGACCCAGTACTTC.

This clonotype was observed a few times. The rearrangement joins TRBV7-9 to TRBJ1-3; 7 positions agree with TRBD1. J was trimmed by 3 bases and V by 5 bases; bases with no gene match: 1. In germline, CDR1 is SEHNR, CDR2 FQNEAQ (reference sequence). The CDR3 totals 13 residues. DNA of the CDR3: TGTGCCAGCAGCCAGGGGGTTGGAAACACCATATATTTT. This gives the protein CASSQGVGNTIYF.

The CDR3 coding sequence is TGTGCCAGCAGCTACAAAAACACCGGGGAGCTGTTTTTT. This encodes CASSYKNTGELFF. The chain has TRBV7-2 and TRBJ2-2; the D is unclear. CDR3 length: 13 amino acids. With 4 bases removed from V and 2 bases from J, the gap between germline ends came to 5 bases. The germline V gene encodes CDR1 SGHTA and CDR2 FQGNSA.